Presented here are 18 T cell receptor beta chains from one specimen sequenced in a study of early T cells in non-severe SARS-CoV-2 infection. A single record per CDR3 protein comes from TCRdb applying MiXCR to the 5' RACE reads. The table lists fewer than 120,000 distinct CDR3 sequences, around 12% of them singletons, with less than 4.5% in the top ten. The source was whole blood, collected at baseline. These receptors all stem from an adult who was a healthcare worker with PCR-confirmed SARS-CoV-2 infection or an uninfected control (not recorded which).

Only a few counts were recorded for this clonotype. The chain recombines TRBV29-1 with TRBJ2-3, with TRBD1 as a possible D gene (6 bases). V was shortened by 7 bases and J by 5 bases, with 22 bases between the two germline ends. The CDR3 loop spans 15 amino acids. Per germline, CDR1 SQVTM and CDR2 ANQGSEA. The CDR3 reads CSAGMWGRREDTQYF. The CDR3 bases are TGCAGCGCCGGGATGTGGGGGCGCAGGGAAGATACGCAGTATTTT.

The chain is built from TRBV5-1 and TRBJ1-2, with D uncertain. V lost 4 bases, J lost 0 bases, and 13 bases lay in between. CDR1 and CDR2 from the germline V gene are SGHRS and YFSETQ. The length of the CDR3 is 15 residues. CDR3 in DNA: TGCGCCAGCAGCCTAAACCCCTTAGCTAACTATGGCTACACCTTC. This codes for CASSLNPLANYGYTF.

V usage is TRBV28 and J usage is TRBJ2-3; unclear D gene. V gave up 8 bases and J gave up 4 bases, with 16 bases separating them. The V gene's germline CDR1 is MDHEN and CDR2 SYDVKM. The CDR3 is 14 residues long. CDR3 nucleotide sequence: TGTGCCAGCTACCCGGAAGCAGATGCAGATACGCAGTATTTT. Amino acids: CASYPEADADTQYF. Full variable domain (rest looked up from reference TRBV28 and TRBJ2-3): DVKVTQSSRYLVKRTGEKVFLECVQDMDHENMFWYRQDPGLGLRLIYFSYDVKMKEKGDIPEGYSVSREKKERFSLILESASTNQTSMYLCASYPEADADTQYFGPGTRLTVL.

The V gene is TRBV11-2, the J gene TRBJ2-7; D is unresolved. The V end lost 1 base, the J end lost 3 bases, and 13 bases lay between the germline ends. Germline V CDR1 and CDR2: SGHAT, FQNNGV. This CDR3 is built from 15 residues. The CDR3 nucleotides are TGTGCCAGCAGCTTAGTACTGGGAATGGTCTACGAGCAGTACTTC. It encodes CASSLVLGMVYEQYF.

This clonotype was observed many times. This chain joins TRBV11-2 and TRBJ2-3; 7 bases line up with TRBD1. CDR1 is SGHAT and CDR2 is FQNNGV in the germline V gene. V lost 0 bases, J lost 1 base, and 1 base stayed unmatched. The CDR3 has 15 amino acids. CDR3 DNA sequence: TGTGCCAGCAGCTTAGAGGGACAGCGCACAGATACGCAGTATTTT. This sequence encodes CASSLEGQRTDTQYF.

V gene TRBV10-3 combines with J gene TRBJ2-3; 11 nucleotides line up with TRBD2. The CDR3 has 15 residues. V trimming: 6 bases; J trimming: 5 bases; junction bases outside the gene matches: 7. From germline, CDR1 is ENHRY and CDR2 SYGVKD. CDR3 residues: CAISILAGGIDTQYF. CDR3 coding DNA: TGTGCCATCAGCATCCTAGCGGGGGGTATAGATACGCAGTATTTT.

The chain recombines TRBV10-1 with TRBJ2-7; D call uncertain. Germline assignment: CDR1 WNHNN and CDR2 SYGVQD (reference sequence). Trimming cost V 0 bases and J 3 bases, with 9 bases left between them. The length of the CDR3 is 14 residues. The CDR3 nucleotides are TGCGCCAGCAGTGAGTCTACTCAAAACTACGAGCAGTACTTC. It is translated as CASSESTQNYEQYF.

This clonotype showed up many times. This rearrangement joins TRBV20-1 to TRBJ1-5, with a weak D call TRBD1 (6 bases). Germline V gene lookup returns CDR1 DFQATT and CDR2 SNEGSKA (reference sequence). Trimming removed 6 bases at V and 6 bases at J, with 12 bases between. The CDR3 runs 12 residues. CDR3: CSARTAGQPQHF. The CDR3 nucleotides are TGCAGTGCCCGGACAGCGGGTCAGCCCCAGCATTTT.

This clonotype turned up a few times. The CDR3 loop reads CSVENPLAGGVDTQYF. CDR3 bases: TGCAGCGTTGAAAACCCGCTAGCGGGAGGGGTAGATACGCAGTATTTT. The rearrangement links TRBV29-1 to TRBJ2-3, with 12 nucleotides matching TRBD2. Germline-derived CDR1 and CDR2 are SQVTM and ANQGSEA. This CDR3 has 16 amino acids. The trim removed 2 bases at V and 5 bases at J, leaving 8 bases unmatched.

A few counts support this clonotype. The rearrangement uses TRBV11-1 and TRBJ2-7; tentatively, D is TRBD1 (5 bases). In germline, CDR1 is SGHAT, CDR2 FQDESV (reference sequence). The V gene lost 3 bases and the J gene lost 3 bases, with 6 bases spanning the gap. This CDR3 is 12 amino acids long. For the CDR3, the DNA is TGTGCCAGCAGCTTCGACAGCTACGAGCAGTACTTC. It yields the protein CASSFDSYEQYF.

The sample holds many counts of this clonotype. This rearrangement joins TRBV24-1 to TRBJ2-6, with D unresolved. This CDR3 is 13 amino acids long. V dropped 5 bases and J dropped 2 bases, with 3 bases sitting between them. In germline, CDR1 is KGHDR, CDR2 SFDVKD. The CDR3: CATSVTGANVLTF. The CDR3 region has the DNA TGTGCCACCAGTGTGACTGGGGCCAACGTCCTGACTTTC.

This clonotype was seen a few times. This chain connects TRBV12-3 or TRBV12-4 to TRBJ2-1; D call uncertain. This CDR3 is 13 amino acids long. The germline V and J ends were trimmed by 3 bases and 4 bases, with 7 bases remaining between them. CDR3 amino acids: CASSLGRYNEQFF. CDR3 sequence (DNA): TGTGCCAGCAGTTTGGGCCGATACAATGAGCAGTTCTTC.

The chain joins TRBV5-1 to TRBJ2-1; TRBD2 matches at 8 bases. Trimming took 0 bases from V and 6 from J; bases not matched to a gene: 8. The CDR3 sequence is 16 residues long. The germline V gene encodes CDR1 SGHRS and CDR2 YFSETQ. CDR3 bases: TGCGCCAGCAGCTTGGGGGCTGGGACTAGGGGCAATGAGCAGTTCTTC. This sequence encodes CASSLGAGTRGNEQFF.

This clonotype was seen a few times. DNA for the CDR3: TGTGCCAGCAGTTCCCGACAGGAAGAGACCCAGTACTTC. It translates to CASSSRQEETQYF. This chain connects TRBV6-6 to TRBJ2-5, with a weak D call TRBD1 (6 bases). Trimming shortened V by 4 bases and J by 3 bases, and 9 bases separated the two germline ends. Germline loops: CDR1 MNHNY, CDR2 SVGAGI (reference sequence). The CDR3 has 13 amino acids.

V and J are TRBV20-1 and TRBJ2-3; D remains ambiguous. The germline V gene encodes CDR1 DFQATT and CDR2 SNEGSKA (reference sequence). The length of the CDR3 is 12 residues. Trimming took 3 bases from V and 2 from J, leaving 6 bases between them. The chain's CDR3 is CSARASTDTQYF. CDR3 nucleotides: TGCAGTGCTAGGGCGTCCACAGATACGCAGTATTTT.

This clonotype was seen a handful of times. The rearrangement links TRBV25-1 to TRBJ2-1; 7 bases agree with TRBD2. This CDR3 has 13 amino acids. V trimming: 7 bases; J trimming: 3 bases; junction bases outside the gene matches: 3. Per germline, CDR1 MGHDK and CDR2 SYGVNS. The DNA for the CDR3 is TGTGCCAGCAAGACGGGGGGCTACAATGAGCAGTTCTTC. Amino acids: CASKTGGYNEQFF.

Here the CDR3 reads CASRGGTSGSGEQYF. The CDR3 DNA reads TGTGCCAGCAGGGGAGGGACTAGCGGGAGTGGGGAGCAGTACTTC. The chain has TRBV2 and TRBJ2-7, with 14 bases lining up with TRBD2. Germline V gives CDR1 SNHLY, CDR2 FYNNEI. This CDR3 is built from 15 residues. V trimming: 6 bases; J trimming: 7 bases; junction bases outside the gene matches: 8.

The chain employs TRBV5-4 and TRBJ1-1; TRBD1 matches at 9 bases. V lost 2 bases to trimming and J lost 7 bases; unmatched junction nucleotides: 6. Germline V gene sequence: CDR1 SGHNT, CDR2 YYREEE (reference sequence). The CDR3 sequence is 14 residues long. The CDR3 bases are TGTGCCAGCAGCTTACAGGGGGCGATGGTTGAAGCTTTCTTT. Protein product: CASSLQGAMVEAFF.